Given below is one TCR beta chain in context. Its antigen remains unknown. The source of the sample is a study of long-term antiretroviral therapy in people with HIV. Study-level information: When the earliest samples were collected, ART was typically delayed until CD4 counts fell. Regarding the study as a whole: An increase in diversity followed ART, yet levels stayed below transplant donor controls.

The CDR3 spans 13 residues. V lost 4 bases and J 4 bases, leaving 9 bases between the germline ends. Germline V CDR1 and CDR2: MNHNS, SASEGT. This was the immunoSEQ v3.0 assay at survey level. Researchers set sequencing to target roughly 35,000-55,000 T-cell genomes per sample. Profiled with immunoSEQ multiplex PCR; TCRdb holds only in-frame clones, not every one. The profile shows about 16,000 clones, roughly 71% of them singletons. The sample was unsorted PBMCs, taken roughly 2.4 years before starting antiretroviral therapy. The receptor's source is a woman between 45 and 65 years old with HIV. The chain recombines TRBV6-1 with TRBJ2-3; D is undetermined. The CDR3 loop is CASSVSSPDTQYF. The CDR3 nucleotides are TGTGCCAGCAGTGTGTCGTCCCCAGATACGCAGTATTTT.